This paragraph reports one T cell receptor beta chain. The sample is drawn from a study of control samples from healthy donors and cancer patients. The data were produced by immunoSEQ multiplex PCR, yet TCRdb's version contains in-frame clones alone and is incomplete. Among some 150,000 clones listed, 91% were seen once. Germline V CDR1 and CDR2: SGHAT, FQDESV (reference sequence). The CDR3 spans 13 residues. J is TRBJ1-1 and V is TRBV11-1; TRBD1 matches 8 bases. Sequencing input: blood. The sequence was obtained from a man aged 18 to 30 in good health. CDR3 coding DNA: TGTGCGACCCGACAGGGGTGGAGCACTGAAGCTTTCTTT. This encodes CATRQGWSTEAFF.